This T cell receptor beta chain is drawn from a study of blood T cell repertoires in COVID-19 (dated by TCRdb to 2020 to 2022). General notes on the study: Samples covering the acute and convalescent phases of COVID-19 were provided by collaborators in the United States, Italy and Spain. The material from the prospective study consisted of cDNA or gDNA derived from T cells, B-cell-depleted T cells, or PBMCs. Deeply sampled blood TCRbeta repertoires from subjects exposed to, actively infected with, or recovered from COVID-19 were included in the dataset. A freely available public database, intended as a resource for researchers studying the immune response to SARS-CoV-2, is where the repertoires were released. Samples were obtained from the ongoing ImmuneRACE study (first 160 participants) and from over a thousand subjects provided by 6 global collaborators. Sample metadata almost always included a de-identified subject ID, COVID-19 status, age in years and sex. Where available, HLA class I and class II types were obtained from metadata supplied by the sample provider rather than from assay-based typing. The full study reports these points: The amount of clinical and demographic metadata varied by source and participant and was provided uncurated.

TCRbeta CDR3 regions were amplified from genomic DNA by means of the immunoSEQ Assay, a bias-controlled multiplex PCR. On the study's bioinformatics: Within the assay, amplification of reference gene primers was used to estimate how many nucleated cells each sample contained. Sequence reads were collapsed and filtered to measure the absolute abundance of every unique TCRbeta CDR3 rearrangement. For each sample, productive Simpson clonality was calculated as the square root of Simpson's diversity index across productive rearrangements. TCRdb mirrors the immuneACCESS table, restricted to in-frame sequences. Some clones are absent from its copies; in checked studies, under half trace to an unresolved V gene, and the reason for the others is unknown. V, J and clone size derive from that table, while D and trimming were established from the DNA sequence. The sample table lists 250,000 to 350,000 clones, approximately 90% of them with a count of one. The top ten hold approximately 12% of the sample.

As concerns this clone: Its antigen is still unknown. Per-nucleotide qualities are absent, and no much larger clonotype sits a single base away.

Each collaborating institution followed its own protocols to collect whole blood in K2EDTA tubes. Collaborator samples were shipped for TCRbeta analysis as frozen whole blood, isolated PBMCs, or DNA extracted from either sample type. The CDR3 measures 14 amino acids from cysteine to phenylalanine. Of all the DNA, just the CDR3 is kept, 42 bases in frame from base 1. In the germline V gene, CDR1 corresponds to MNHEY and CDR2 to SVGAGI. Compared with germline, V lacks 5 bases and J lacks 4 bases; bases without a gene match: 3. Material: peripheral blood. The sequence derives from a woman between 55 and 75 years old with acute or convalescent COVID-19. This chain joins TRBV6-5 to TRBJ2-7, with TRBD2 identical over 12 junction bases. The CDR3 region has the sequence CASSLAGGQYEQYF. The DNA reads TGTGCCAGCAGTCTAGCGGGAGGGCAGTACGAGCAGTACTTC.